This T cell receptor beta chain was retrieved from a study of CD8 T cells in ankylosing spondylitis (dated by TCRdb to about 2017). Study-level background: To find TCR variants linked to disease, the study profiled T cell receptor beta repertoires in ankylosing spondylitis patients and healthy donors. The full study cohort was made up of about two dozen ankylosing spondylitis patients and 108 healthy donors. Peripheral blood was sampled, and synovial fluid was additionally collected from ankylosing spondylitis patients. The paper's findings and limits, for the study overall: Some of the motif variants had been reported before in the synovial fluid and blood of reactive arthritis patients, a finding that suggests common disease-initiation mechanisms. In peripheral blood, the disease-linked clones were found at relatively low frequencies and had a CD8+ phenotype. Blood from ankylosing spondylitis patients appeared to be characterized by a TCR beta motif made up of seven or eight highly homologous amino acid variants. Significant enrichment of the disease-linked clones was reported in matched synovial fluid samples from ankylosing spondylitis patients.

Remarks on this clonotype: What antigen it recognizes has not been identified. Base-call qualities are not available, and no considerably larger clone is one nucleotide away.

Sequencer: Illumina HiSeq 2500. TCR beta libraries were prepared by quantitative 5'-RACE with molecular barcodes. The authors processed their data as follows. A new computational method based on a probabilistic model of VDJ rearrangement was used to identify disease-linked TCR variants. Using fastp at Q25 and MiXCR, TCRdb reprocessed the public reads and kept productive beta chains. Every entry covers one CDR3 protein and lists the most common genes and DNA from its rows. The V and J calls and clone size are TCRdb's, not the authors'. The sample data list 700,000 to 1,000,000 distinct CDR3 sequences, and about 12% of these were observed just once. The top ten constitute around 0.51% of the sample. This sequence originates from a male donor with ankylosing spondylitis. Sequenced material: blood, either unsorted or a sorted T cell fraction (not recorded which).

The nucleotide sequence is given as TGCAGTGCTTGTTCCAACTCAGGGTGCAGCAATCAGCCCCAGCATTTT. Translated, this gives CSACSNSGCSNQPQHF. The receptor chain draws on TRBV20-1 and TRBJ1-5; a weak D assignment points to TRBD1 (5 bases agree). As encoded in the germline V gene (reference sequence), CDR1 is DFQATT while CDR2 is SNEGSKA. Including the terminal cysteine and phenylalanine, the CDR3 comprises 16 residues. The entry retains the CDR3 DNA only, 48 bases that are in frame from base 1. Trimming removed 5 bases from V and 1 base from J, leaving 18 bases between the germline ends.